This T cell receptor (beta chain) was identified during a study of blood T cell repertoires in COVID-19. The repertoire was sequenced with immunoSEQ multiplex PCR; TCRdb's copy has only in-frame clones and lacks some. The table includes some 180,000 clones, more than 80% detected once. This CDR3 is 16 amino acids long. V was pared by 5 bases and J by 4 bases, with 7 bases of the junction left unmatched. Germline lookup yields CDR1 MNHEY and CDR2 SMNVEV (reference sequence). This TCR derives from a man between 35 and 55 years old who had recovered from COVID-19. The specimen sequenced was PBMCs or T cells enriched from blood (not recorded which). This chain connects TRBV27 to TRBJ1-4; 10 bases agree with TRBD1. CDR3 coding DNA: TGTGCCAGCAGTAGAAGACAGGGGGCATTTAATGAAAAACTGTTTTTT. It specifies CASSRRQGAFNEKLFF.